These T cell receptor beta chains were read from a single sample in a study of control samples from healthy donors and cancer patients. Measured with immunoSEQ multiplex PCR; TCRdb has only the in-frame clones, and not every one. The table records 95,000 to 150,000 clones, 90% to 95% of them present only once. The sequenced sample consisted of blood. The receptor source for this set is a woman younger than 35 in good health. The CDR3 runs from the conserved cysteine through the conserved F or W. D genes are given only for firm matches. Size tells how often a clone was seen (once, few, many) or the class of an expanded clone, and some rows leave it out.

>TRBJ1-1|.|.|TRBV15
CATSTRTANTEAFF
TGTGCCACCAGCACCAGGACGGCGAACACTGAAGCTTTCTTT
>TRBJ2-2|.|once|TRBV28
CASTDRLNTGELFF
TGTGCCAGCACCGACAGGCTGAACACCGGGGAGCTGTTTTTT
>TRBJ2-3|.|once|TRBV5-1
CASSFGILSTDTQYF
TGCGCCAGCAGCTTCGGCATACTAAGCACAGATACGCAGTATTTT
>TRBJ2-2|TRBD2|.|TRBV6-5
CASSWTSGGELFF
TGTGCCAGCAGTTGGACTAGCGGGGGGGAGCTGTTTTTT
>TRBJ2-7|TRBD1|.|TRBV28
CASSLSGGYEQYF
TGTGCCAGCAGTCTCTCAGGGGGTTACGAGCAGTACTTC
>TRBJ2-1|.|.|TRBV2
CATSVSNEQFF
TGTGCCACCAGCGTCTCTAATGAGCAGTTCTTC
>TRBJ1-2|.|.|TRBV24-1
CATSAGSYGYTF
TGTGCCACCAGTGCGGGGTCCTATGGCTACACCTTC
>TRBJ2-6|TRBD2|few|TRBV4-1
CASSHLGLADVSGANVLTF
TGCGCCAGCAGCCATCTGGGACTAGCGGACGTCTCTGGGGCCAACGTCCTGACTTTC
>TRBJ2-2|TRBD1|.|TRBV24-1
CATSDSWDSTGELFF
TGTGCCACCAGTGATTCCTGGGACAGCACCGGGGAGCTGTTTTTT
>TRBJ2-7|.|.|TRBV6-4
CASSDFRPHRRQTYEQYF
TGTGCCAGCAGTGACTTTAGACCTCACCGTCGACAGACCTACGAGCAGTACTTC
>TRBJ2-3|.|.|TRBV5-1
CASSLDRPPINTQYF
TGCGCCAGCAGCTTAGACAGGCCTCCCATTAATACGCAGTATTTT
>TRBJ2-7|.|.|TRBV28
CASWGGGGAYEQYF
TGTGCCAGCTGGGGGGGCGGGGGCGCGTACGAGCAGTACTTC
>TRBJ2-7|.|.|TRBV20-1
CSASGRGYEQYF
TGCAGTGCTAGTGGTCGGGGATACGAGCAGTACTTC
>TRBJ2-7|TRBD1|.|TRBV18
CASSTRTGTGTNEQYF
TGTGCCAGCTCAACCCGAACCGGGACAGGGACGAACGAGCAGTACTTC
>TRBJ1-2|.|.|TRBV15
CATSRGPGESGGYTF
TGTGCCACCAGCAGAGGTCCGGGAGAGAGCGGTGGCTACACCTTC
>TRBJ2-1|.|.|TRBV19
CASLPKSGTGYNEQFF
TGTGCCAGTCTTCCAAAGAGCGGGACAGGTTACAATGAGCAGTTCTTC
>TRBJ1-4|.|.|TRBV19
CASTLSAASNEKLFF
TGTGCCAGTACCCTCTCGGCAGCAAGTAATGAAAAACTGTTTTTT
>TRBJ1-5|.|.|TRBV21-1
CASSSNQPQHF
TGTGCCAGCAGCAGTAATCAGCCCCAGCATTTT
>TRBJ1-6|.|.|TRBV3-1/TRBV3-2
CASSPDGGFNSPLHF
TGTGCCAGCAGCCCGGACGGAGGTTTTAATTCACCCCTCCACTTT
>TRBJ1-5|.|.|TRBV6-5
CTSTIQGSNQPQHF
TGTACCAGCACGATACAGGGTAGCAATCAGCCCCAGCATTTT
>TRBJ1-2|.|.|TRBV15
CATSRGTPNYGYTF
TGTGCCACCAGCAGAGGTACCCCTAACTATGGCTACACCTTC
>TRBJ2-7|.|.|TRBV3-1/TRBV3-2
CASSHTGTELKEQYF
TGTGCCAGCAGCCACACCGGGACGGAATTGAAAGAGCAGTACTTC
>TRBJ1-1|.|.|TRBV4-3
CASSQERAVDTEAFF
TGCGCCAGCAGCCAAGAAAGAGCCGTTGACACTGAAGCTTTCTTT
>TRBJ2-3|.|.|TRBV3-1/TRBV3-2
CASSWGRRGTDTQYF
TGTGCCAGCAGTTGGGGTCGCCGGGGCACAGATACGCAGTATTTT
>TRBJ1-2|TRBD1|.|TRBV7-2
CASSLDRGYGYTF
TGTGCCAGCAGCTTAGACAGGGGGTACGGCTACACCTTC
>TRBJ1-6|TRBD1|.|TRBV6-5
CANSYGDRGNSPLHF
TGTGCCAACAGTTACGGCGACAGGGGAAATTCACCCCTCCACTTT
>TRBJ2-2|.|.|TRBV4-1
CASSQVHTGELFF
TGCGCCAGCAGCCAAGTCCATACCGGGGAGCTGTTTTTT
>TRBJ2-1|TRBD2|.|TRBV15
CATSGLAASEGTYNEQFF
TGTGCCACCAGCGGGCTAGCGGCCTCAGAGGGTACCTACAATGAGCAGTTCTTC
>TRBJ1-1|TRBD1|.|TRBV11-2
CASSSDRARFAFF
TGTGCCAGCAGCTCGGACAGGGCGAGGTTTGCTTTCTTT
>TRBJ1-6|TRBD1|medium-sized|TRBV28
CASSSGDRRFNSPLHF
TGTGCCAGCAGCAGCGGGGACAGACGATTTAATTCACCCCTCCACTTT
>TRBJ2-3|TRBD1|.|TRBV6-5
CASSYTGESTDTQYF
TGTGCCAGCAGTTACACAGGGGAATCCACAGATACGCAGTATTTT
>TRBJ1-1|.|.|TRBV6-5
CASSYSAGDNTEAFF
TGTGCCAGCAGTTACTCGGCAGGGGACAACACTGAAGCTTTCTTT
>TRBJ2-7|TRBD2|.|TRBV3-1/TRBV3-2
CASSPRTSRYEQYF
TGTGCCAGCAGCCCAAGGACTAGCCGCTACGAGCAGTACTTC
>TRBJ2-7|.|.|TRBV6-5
CASSFRAEQYF
TGTGCCAGCAGTTTCAGGGCGGAGCAGTACTTC
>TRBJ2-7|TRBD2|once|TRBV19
CASSPLYGGAGGPYEQYF
TGTGCCAGTAGTCCCCTTTACGGGGGGGCCGGAGGACCCTACGAGCAGTACTTC
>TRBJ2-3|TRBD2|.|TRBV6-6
CASSYSDSGSRNF
TGTGCCAGCAGTTACTCTGATAGCGGGAGTCGAAATTTT
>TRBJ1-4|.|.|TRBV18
CASSPQSREKLFF
TGTGCCAGCTCACCCCAGTCCAGAGAAAAACTGTTTTTT
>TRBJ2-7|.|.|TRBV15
CATSRPSYEQYF
TGTGCCACCAGCAGGCCCTCCTACGAGCAGTACTTC
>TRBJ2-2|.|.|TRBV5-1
CASRRQVDGELFF
TGCGCCAGCAGGCGTCAGGTTGACGGGGAGCTGTTTTTT
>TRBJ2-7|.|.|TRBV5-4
CASSLFPDVSYEQYF
TGTGCCAGCAGCTTGTTTCCGGATGTCTCCTACGAGCAGTACTTC
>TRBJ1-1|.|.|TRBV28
CASSRLRDNYLKLSF
TGTGCCAGCAGCCGCCTCCGGGACAATTATCTTAAGCTTTCTTTT
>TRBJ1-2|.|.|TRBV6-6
CASSPGPPWSLYGYTF
TGTGCCAGCAGTCCCGGGCCCCCATGGAGTCTCTATGGCTACACCTTC
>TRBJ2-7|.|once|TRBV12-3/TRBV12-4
CAGVFLPYEQYF
TGTGCGGGAGTTTTCTTACCCTACGAGCAGTACTTC
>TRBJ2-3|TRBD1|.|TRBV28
CASSSWTGVRTTDTQYF
TGTGCCAGCAGTTCATGGACAGGGGTGCGGACCACAGATACGCAGTATTTT
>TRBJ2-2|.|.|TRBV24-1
CATRQNTGELFF
TGTGCCACGCGACAGAACACCGGGGAGCTGTTTTTT
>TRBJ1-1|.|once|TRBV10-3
CAISESLIRAPRVTEAFF
TGTGCCATCAGTGAGTCTTTAATCCGGGCACCCCGGGTCACTGAAGCTTTCTTT
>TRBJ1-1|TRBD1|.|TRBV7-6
CASKGGHTEAFF
TGTGCCAGCAAAGGGGGCCACACTGAAGCTTTCTTT
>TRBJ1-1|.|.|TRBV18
CASRPDRNTEAFF
TGTGCCAGCCGGCCTGACAGGAACACTGAAGCTTTCTTT
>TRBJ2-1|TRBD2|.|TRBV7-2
CASSLRGLDESSYNEQFF
TGTGCCAGCAGCTTAAGGGGACTAGACGAAAGCTCCTACAATGAGCAGTTCTTC
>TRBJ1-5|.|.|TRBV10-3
CAIGVLLGQPQHF
TGTGCCATCGGTGTGTTATTGGGACAGCCCCAGCATTTT
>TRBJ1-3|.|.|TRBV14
CASSPPAFSGNTIYF
TGTGCCAGCAGCCCCCCCGCTTTTTCTGGAAACACCATATATTTT
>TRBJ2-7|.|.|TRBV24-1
CATSAGDLEQYF
TGTGCCACCAGTGCGGGGGACTTGGAGCAGTACTTC
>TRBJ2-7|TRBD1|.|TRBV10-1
CASSEFRDRANQYF
TGCGCCAGCAGTGAGTTTCGGGACAGGGCCAATCAGTACTTC
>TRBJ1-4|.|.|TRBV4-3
CASSQGGYTTNEKLFF
TGCGCCAGCAGCCAAGGGGGGTATACAACTAATGAAAAACTGTTTTTT
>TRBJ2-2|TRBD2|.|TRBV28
CASSSAGLAGGLNTGELFF
TGTGCCAGCAGTTCGGCGGGACTAGCGGGAGGCTTGAACACCGGGGAGCTGTTTTTT
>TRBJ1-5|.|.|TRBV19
CASRKGQTINQPQHF
TGTGCCAGTAGAAAAGGACAGACAATCAATCAGCCCCAGCATTTT
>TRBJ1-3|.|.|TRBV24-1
CATQGPPYHSGNTIYF
TGTGCCACACAGGGCCCACCTTACCACTCTGGAAACACCATATATTTT